What follows describes a single T cell receptor (beta chain). The data belong to a study of chemoradiotherapy in HPV16-positive cancers. Method: immunoSEQ multiplex PCR; TCRdb's copy keeps in-frame clones and lacks some. This table holds fewer than 40,000 clones, more than 70% found once. CDR1 is SGDLS and CDR2 is YYNGEE in the germline V gene. Deletions cut 0 bases from V and 5 bases from J, with 9 bases between. This CDR3 comprises 14 residues. This TCR was recovered from a human donor with HPV-associated anogenital cancer. J is TRBJ2-1 and V is TRBV9; D is possibly TRBD2 (6 bases). This specimen consisted of blood, obtained from a patient who underwent chemoradiotherapy. Here the CDR3 reads CASSVEWGDNEQFF. CDR3 nucleotides: TGTGCCAGCAGCGTAGAGTGGGGGGACAATGAGCAGTTCTTC.